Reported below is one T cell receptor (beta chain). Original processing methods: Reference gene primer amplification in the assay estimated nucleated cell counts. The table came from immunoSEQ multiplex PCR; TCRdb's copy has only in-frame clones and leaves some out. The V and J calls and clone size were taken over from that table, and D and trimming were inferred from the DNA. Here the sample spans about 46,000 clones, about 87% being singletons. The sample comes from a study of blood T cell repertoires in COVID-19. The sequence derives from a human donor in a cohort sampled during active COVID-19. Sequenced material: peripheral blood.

Here the CDR3 reads CASRAGTPYTDTQYF. The CDR3 region has the DNA TGTGCCAGCAGGGCCGGGACTCCATACACAGATACGCAGTATTTT. This rearrangement joins TRBV2 to TRBJ2-3, with D perhaps TRBD2 (6 bases). Trimming removed 6 bases from V and 2 bases from J, with 15 bases in between. The length of the CDR3 is 15 residues. Germline assignment: CDR1 SNHLY and CDR2 FYNNEI.